The rows below give T cell receptor beta chains drawn from one sample of a study of blood T cell repertoires in COVID-19. The repertoire was sequenced with immunoSEQ multiplex PCR; TCRdb's copy has only in-frame clones and lacks some. The table lists roughly 120,000 clones, roughly 87% of them singletons, with about 8% in the top ten. The material sequenced was peripheral blood. The receptors here all came from a human donor in a cohort sampled during active COVID-19. CDR3s include the opening cysteine and the closing phenylalanine or tryptophan. D genes are given only for firm matches. Where a row states a size, it is once, few, many or the class of an expanded clone; other rows omit it.

d_gene	abundance	v_gene	j_gene	CDR3nt	CDR3aa
NA	NA	TRBV5-1	TRBJ1-1	TGCGCCAGCAGGGAGGAGAACACTGAAGCTTTCTTT	CASREENTEAFF
NA	NA	TRBV5-1	TRBJ1-5	TGCGCCAGCAGCTTGCGGGGTGGGATCAATCAGCCCCAGCATTTT	CASSLRGGINQPQHF
TRBD2	NA	TRBV14	TRBJ2-2	TGTGCCAGCAGGGGACTAGGACCCACCGGGGAGCTGTTTTTT	CASRGLGPTGELFF
NA	NA	TRBV18	TRBJ2-2	TGTGCCAGCTCACCACTGGACAGTTCCACCGGGGAGCTGTTTTTT	CASSPLDSSTGELFF
NA	NA	TRBV19	TRBJ2-6	TGTGCCAGTACCATCACAGGGCCCGGGGCCAACGTCCTGACTTTC	CASTITGPGANVLTF
TRBD1	once	TRBV9	TRBJ1-1	TGTGCCAGCAGCGCGACAGGGAATATTAAAAACACTGAAGCTTTCTTT	CASSATGNIKNTEAFF
TRBD1	NA	TRBV19	TRBJ2-7	TGTGCCAGTAGTAAACGTACGGGACAGAGCTCCTACGAGCAGTACTTC	CASSKRTGQSSYEQYF
NA	NA	TRBV10-1	TRBJ1-5	TGCGCCATTTGGAAGGGACACAGATATCAGCCCCAGCATTTT	CAIWKGHRYQPQHF
NA	NA	TRBV6-4	TRBJ1-1	TGTGCCAGCAGGGCGGGCAGTGCGAACACTGAAGCTTTCTTT	CASRAGSANTEAFF
NA	NA	TRBV9	TRBJ1-2	TGTGCCAGCAGCTCGAGCGCCTATGGCTACACCTTC	CASSSSAYGYTF
TRBD2	NA	TRBV9	TRBJ2-7	TGTGCCAGCAGCGCTCGGGGTAGCGGGGTCCTCTACGAGCAGTACTTC	CASSARGSGVLYEQYF
NA	NA	TRBV5-1	TRBJ2-5	TGCGCCAGCAGCGAGGACACCCAAGAGACCCAGTACTTC	CASSEDTQETQYF
TRBD1	NA	TRBV30	TRBJ1-2	TGTGCCTGGAGTCGGACAGGGGAAAGGAATGGCTACACCTTC	CAWSRTGERNGYTF
TRBD2	NA	TRBV6-4	TRBJ2-1	TGTGCCAGCAGTGACTCGGGGCGGGAGCACTACAATGAGCAGTTCTTC	CASSDSGREHYNEQFF
NA	once	TRBV5-1	TRBJ2-4	TGCGCCAGCAGCCCGGCCGCGCGGGAAGCCAAAAACATTCAGTACTTC	CASSPAAREAKNIQYF
NA	NA	TRBV5-4	TRBJ2-7	TGTGCCAGCAGTAGTCGCGGGGCCTACGAGCAGTACTTC	CASSSRGAYEQYF
TRBD1	NA	TRBV11-3	TRBJ2-7	TGTGCCAGCAGCCCAGGACAGGCTCCACCCTACGAGCAGTACTTC	CASSPGQAPPYEQYF
NA	NA	TRBV6-6	TRBJ2-1	TGTGCCAGCAGTTACTCAAGCGGCAATGAGCAGTTCTTC	CASSYSSGNEQFF
TRBD2	NA	TRBV28	TRBJ2-2	TGTGCCAGCAGTTTTTTGGGACTAGCGGGAGGAATCACCGGGGAGCTGTTTTTT	CASSFLGLAGGITGELFF
NA	NA	TRBV7-9	TRBJ2-1	TGTGCCAGCACCCCTCCCAGGACAGCCTCCTACAATGAGCAGTTCTTC	CASTPPRTASYNEQFF
TRBD2	NA	TRBV6-1	TRBJ2-1	TGTGCCAGCAGTGAACAGATCCGGGGGGTCTACAATGAGCAGTTCTTC	CASSEQIRGVYNEQFF
NA	NA	TRBV19	TRBJ1-5	TGTGCCAGTAGTACCCGTCAGGGGTCCTGGAACAATCAGCCCCAGCATTTT	CASSTRQGSWNNQPQHF
TRBD1	NA	TRBV11-2	TRBJ2-5	TGTGCCAGCAGCTTTGGGACAGGGTTCCAAGAGACCCAGTACTTC	CASSFGTGFQETQYF
NA	NA	TRBV5-1	TRBJ1-1	TGCGCCAGCAGCGACGAACGAACGTTGGGGGCTGGGACTGAAGCTTTCTTT	CASSDERTLGAGTEAFF
TRBD2	NA	TRBV11-2	TRBJ2-3	TGTGCCAGCAGCGTTCTAGCGGGTTGGGGGCCAGATACGCAGTATTTT	CASSVLAGWGPDTQYF
NA	NA	TRBV7-9	TRBJ2-5	TGTGCCAGCAGCTACCAACAGGGAGTCCAGTACTTC	CASSYQQGVQYF
NA	NA	TRBV15	TRBJ1-5	TGTGCCACCAGCTCCCGGGAATATCAGCCCCAGCATTTT	CATSSREYQPQHF
NA	NA	TRBV4-2	TRBJ2-4	TGTGCCAGCAGCCAATTCGGTAGACATCAGGAAAACATTCAGTACTTC	CASSQFGRHQENIQYF
NA	NA	TRBV10-2	TRBJ2-5	TGCGCCAGCGGAAGCGGCGGGGACCAAGAGACCCAGTACTTC	CASGSGGDQETQYF
TRBD1	NA	TRBV29-1	TRBJ1-2	TGCAGCGTAGCCTACAGGGGGCCAAACTATGGCTACACCTTC	CSVAYRGPNYGYTF
NA	NA	TRBV6-5	TRBJ2-7	TGTGCCAGCAGTTACTCGGGCCCCGAGAGAGCCTACGAGCAGTACTTC	CASSYSGPERAYEQYF
NA	NA	TRBV7-2	TRBJ2-7	TGTGCCAGCAGATCCGCGGGGACTGGAGCTGGGCAGTACTTC	CASRSAGTGAGQYF
NA	NA	TRBV15	TRBJ1-1	TGTGCCACCAGCAGAGATCGAGTACGGACTGAAGCTTTCTTT	CATSRDRVRTEAFF
TRBD1	once	TRBV27	TRBJ2-2	TGTGCCAGCCGTTCGACAGGGACCTTAGGGACCGGGGAGCTGTTTTTT	CASRSTGTLGTGELFF
TRBD2	NA	TRBV6-5	TRBJ2-5	TGTGCCAGCAGTAGGACTAGCTGGGAGACCCAGTACTTC	CASSRTSWETQYF
NA	NA	TRBV30	TRBJ1-2	TGTGCCTGGACAGGGGTCAACTATGGCTACACCTTC	CAWTGVNYGYTF
NA	NA	TRBV13	TRBJ1-2	TGTGCCAGCAGCTCAGGGCGGGTGGTTGGCTACACCTTC	CASSSGRVVGYTF
TRBD2	NA	TRBV24-1	TRBJ2-3	TGTGCCACCAGTGATCCCTCTAGCGGGGGTACAGATACGCAGTATTTT	CATSDPSSGGTDTQYF
NA	NA	TRBV28	TRBJ1-2	TGTGCCAGCAGTTTAGGCAAGTTAACTGGCTACACCTTC	CASSLGKLTGYTF
TRBD1	NA	TRBV6-5	TRBJ2-5	TGTGCCAGCAGTTCCATCTTCGGGACAGGAGAGACCCAGTACTTC	CASSSIFGTGETQYF